These T cell receptor beta chains were read from a single sample in a study of shared clonotypes between healthy human individuals. Sequenced by immunoSEQ multiplex PCR; TCRdb stores in-frame clones only, minus some. The sample contains 2 million to 2.5 million clones, roughly 95% of which appear only once. Specimen: naive CD4+ T cells sorted from blood. The receptor source for this set is a man in his late teens or twenties in good health. The CDR3 runs from the conserved cysteine through the conserved F or W. Fields, in order: CDR3 length, D gene, clone size, V gene, J gene, CDR3 DNA, CDR3 protein. A D gene is named only where the DNA matches it firmly. Some rows have no size entry. The others give once, few or many, or a class for an expanded clone.

length: 14
D: -
size: -
V: TRBV18
J: TRBJ2-5
DNA: TGTGCCAGCTCACAACCTGCTAGACCTGAGACCCAGTACTTC
CDR3: CASSQPARPETQYF

length: 16
D: -
size: -
V: TRBV5-1
J: TRBJ1-4
DNA: TGCGCCAGCAGCTGGGGCTTGGGGAAAACTAATGAAAAACTGTTTTTT
CDR3: CASSWGLGKTNEKLFF

length: 14
D: -
size: -
V: TRBV6-5
J: TRBJ1-1
DNA: TGTGCCAGCAGTCCAATACAGGGCGTGACTGAAGCTTTCTTT
CDR3: CASSPIQGVTEAFF

length: 13
D: TRBD2
size: -
V: TRBV29-1
J: TRBJ2-5
DNA: TGCAGCGTTGGGACTAGGCTGTCAGAGACCCAGTACTTC
CDR3: CSVGTRLSETQYF

length: 15
D: TRBD2
size: -
V: TRBV5-1
J: TRBJ2-2
DNA: TGCGCCAGCAGCCCGGGGGGGAAAAACACCGGGGAGCTGTTTTTT
CDR3: CASSPGGKNTGELFF

length: 15
D: -
size: -
V: TRBV11-2
J: TRBJ2-2
DNA: TGTGCCAGCAGCTTAGATCTCGGAGACACCGGGGAGCTGTTTTTT
CDR3: CASSLDLGDTGELFF

length: 16
D: TRBD1
size: -
V: TRBV9
J: TRBJ2-7
DNA: TGTGCCAGCAGCGTAGACGACAGGGGAAGTAACTCCGAGCAGTACTTC
CDR3: CASSVDDRGSNSEQYF

length: 15
D: TRBD2
size: -
V: TRBV7-2
J: TRBJ2-3
DNA: TGTGCCAGCAGCCGTAGCGGGAGAGGGGGAGATACGCAGTATTTT
CDR3: CASSRSGRGGDTQYF

length: 16
D: -
size: -
V: TRBV5-1
J: TRBJ2-5
DNA: TGCGCCAGCAGTCTTCTAGAGAGCCGCCCTTGGGAGACCCAGTACTTC
CDR3: CASSLLESRPWETQYF

length: 16
D: -
size: few
V: TRBV4-2
J: TRBJ1-1
DNA: TGTGCCAGCAGCTATAACGAGGCAGTCATGAACACTGAAGCTTTCTTT
CDR3: CASSYNEAVMNTEAFF

length: 11
D: -
size: -
V: TRBV30
J: TRBJ1-1
DNA: TGTGCCTGGAGCCTGGGAGGTGAAGCTTTCTTT
CDR3: CAWSLGGEAFF

length: 14
D: TRBD1
size: -
V: TRBV6-5
J: TRBJ1-4
DNA: TGTGCCAGCAGTCGGACAGGGCAAGGTGAAAAACTGTTTTTT
CDR3: CASSRTGQGEKLFF

length: 14
D: TRBD1
size: -
V: TRBV6-6
J: TRBJ2-7
DNA: TGTGCCAGCAGTTCTTGGACAGGTACGGACGAGCAGTACTTC
CDR3: CASSSWTGTDEQYF

length: 11
D: -
size: -
V: TRBV6-6
J: TRBJ1-2
DNA: TGTGCCAGCAGTTCTCAGGGTGGCTACACCTTC
CDR3: CASSSQGGYTF

length: 15
D: TRBD1
size: -
V: TRBV29-1
J: TRBJ2-3
DNA: TGCAGCGTACAGCCCGGGACAGCTAGCACAGATACGCAGTATTTT
CDR3: CSVQPGTASTDTQYF

length: 14
D: -
size: -
V: TRBV18
J: TRBJ2-7
DNA: TGTGCCAGCTCAAGAGGGGCAGAGGGATACGAGCAGTACTTC
CDR3: CASSRGAEGYEQYF

length: 13
D: -
size: -
V: TRBV28
J: TRBJ2-7
DNA: TGTGCCAGCAGTTTAACGTTAACTGGCGAGCAGTACTTC
CDR3: CASSLTLTGEQYF

length: 16
D: TRBD2
size: -
V: TRBV5-4
J: TRBJ2-7
DNA: TGTGCCAGCAGCTTGGGGCTAGCGGGAGTGTACTACGAGCAGTACTTC
CDR3: CASSLGLAGVYYEQYF

length: 11
D: TRBD1
size: -
V: TRBV29-1
J: TRBJ1-2
DNA: TGCCGGGACAGCGATAACTATGGCTACACCTTC
CDR3: CRDSDNYGYTF

length: 14
D: -
size: -
V: TRBV6-5
J: TRBJ1-1
DNA: TGTGCCAGCAGACCAACAGGCCATGGAAAGGAAGCTTTCTTT
CDR3: CASRPTGHGKEAFF

length: 16
D: TRBD2
size: -
V: TRBV6-6
J: TRBJ2-7
DNA: TGTGCCAGCAGTGGGACTAGCGGGAGGCACACCTACGAGCAGTACTTC
CDR3: CASSGTSGRHTYEQYF

length: 15
D: TRBD2
size: once
V: TRBV30
J: TRBJ2-1
DNA: TGTGCCTGGAGAAGGAAGAGCGGGGCTTACAATGAGCAGTTCTTC
CDR3: CAWRRKSGAYNEQFF

length: 14
D: -
size: -
V: TRBV6-5
J: TRBJ2-5
DNA: TGTGCCACCACCCTTCCAGGGGACCGAGAGACCCAGTACTTC
CDR3: CATTLPGDRETQYF

length: 15
D: -
size: -
V: TRBV30
J: TRBJ1-3
DNA: TGTGCCTGGGGACGCCCGGGAGCCTCTGGAAACACCATATATTTT
CDR3: CAWGRPGASGNTIYF

length: 15
D: -
size: -
V: TRBV4-3
J: TRBJ1-4
DNA: TGCGCCAGCAGCCAAGATGGGACAACGGCCGAAAAACTGTTTTTT
CDR3: CASSQDGTTAEKLFF

length: 15
D: -
size: -
V: TRBV6-5
J: TRBJ2-6
DNA: TGTGCCAGCAGCAGAGGTACCTCTGGGGCCAACGTCCTGACTTTC
CDR3: CASSRGTSGANVLTF

length: 13
D: -
size: -
V: TRBV5-1
J: TRBJ2-5
DNA: TGCGCCAGCAGCTTGATAGCGCCAGAGACCCAGTACTTC
CDR3: CASSLIAPETQYF

length: 15
D: TRBD2
size: -
V: TRBV5-1
J: TRBJ2-3
DNA: TGCGCCAGCAGCTTGGGACTAGCGGTGGGAGATACGCAGTATTTT
CDR3: CASSLGLAVGDTQYF

length: 16
D: TRBD2
size: -
V: TRBV6-5
J: TRBJ2-2
DNA: TGTGCCAGCAGTTACTCCGGGACTAGCGGGGGTGGGGAGCTGTTTTTT
CDR3: CASSYSGTSGGGELFF

length: 12
D: -
size: -
V: TRBV6-5
J: TRBJ2-5
DNA: TGTGCCAGCAGCCAAGGGGGGGAGACCCAGTACTTC
CDR3: CASSQGGETQYF

length: 15
D: -
size: -
V: TRBV15
J: TRBJ2-2
DNA: TGTGCCACCAGCAGAGAGGACTTCAACACCGGGGAGCTGTTTTTT
CDR3: CATSREDFNTGELFF

length: 13
D: -
size: -
V: TRBV30
J: TRBJ1-1
DNA: TGTGCCCTAAAGGCTAGGGGACCTTTTGAAGCTTTCTTT
CDR3: CALKARGPFEAFF

length: 16
D: -
size: -
V: TRBV7-2
J: TRBJ2-3
DNA: TGTGCCAGCAGCTTAGTTTACGGGATGGCCACAGATACGCAGTATTTT
CDR3: CASSLVYGMATDTQYF

length: 15
D: TRBD2
size: -
V: TRBV2
J: TRBJ2-7
DNA: TGTGCCAGCCGTCGACTAGCGGTCGGGGCCTACGAGCAGTACTTC
CDR3: CASRRLAVGAYEQYF

length: 13
D: -
size: once
V: TRBV5-1
J: TRBJ1-1
DNA: TGCGCCAGCAGCCATCCATTGAACACTGAAGCTTTCTTT
CDR3: CASSHPLNTEAFF

length: 16
D: TRBD2
size: -
V: TRBV5-6
J: TRBJ2-5
DNA: TGTGCCAGCAGCTTGGATGCGGGGGGGATACAAGAGACCCAGTACTTC
CDR3: CASSLDAGGIQETQYF

length: 17
D: -
size: -
V: TRBV7-9
J: TRBJ2-7
DNA: TGTGCCAGCAGCTTAGCGGGTGGAGGGTTTACTCACTACGAGCAGTACTTC
CDR3: CASSLAGGGFTHYEQYF

length: 13
D: -
size: -
V: TRBV11-3
J: TRBJ1-1
DNA: TGTGCCAGCAGCTTAGCATTAGACACTGAAGCTTTCTTT
CDR3: CASSLALDTEAFF

length: 14
D: TRBD2
size: -
V: TRBV18
J: TRBJ2-5
DNA: TGTGCCAGCTCACGGGGGGGATCCGAGGAGACCCAGTACTTC
CDR3: CASSRGGSEETQYF

length: 15
D: TRBD1
size: -
V: TRBV27
J: TRBJ1-2
DNA: TGTGCCAGCAGAAGGACAGGGGGCTGGGGCTATGGCTACACCTTC
CDR3: CASRRTGGWGYGYTF

length: 14
D: -
size: -
V: TRBV21-1
J: TRBJ2-7
DNA: TGTGCCAGCAGCAAAGGACAGATTCTCTACGAGCAGTACTTC
CDR3: CASSKGQILYEQYF

length: 14
D: -
size: -
V: TRBV28
J: TRBJ2-7
DNA: TGTGCCAGCAGTAAGAGGGGCCTGAACTACGAGCAGTACTTC
CDR3: CASSKRGLNYEQYF

length: 14
D: -
size: -
V: TRBV6-5
J: TRBJ1-6
DNA: TGTGCCAGCAGTTACTCAAGTACCCATTCACCCCTCCACTTT
CDR3: CASSYSSTHSPLHF

length: 15
D: TRBD2
size: -
V: TRBV4-3
J: TRBJ2-7
DNA: TGCGCCAGCAGCCAAACTTGGACTAGCGGCTACGAGCAGTACTTC
CDR3: CASSQTWTSGYEQYF